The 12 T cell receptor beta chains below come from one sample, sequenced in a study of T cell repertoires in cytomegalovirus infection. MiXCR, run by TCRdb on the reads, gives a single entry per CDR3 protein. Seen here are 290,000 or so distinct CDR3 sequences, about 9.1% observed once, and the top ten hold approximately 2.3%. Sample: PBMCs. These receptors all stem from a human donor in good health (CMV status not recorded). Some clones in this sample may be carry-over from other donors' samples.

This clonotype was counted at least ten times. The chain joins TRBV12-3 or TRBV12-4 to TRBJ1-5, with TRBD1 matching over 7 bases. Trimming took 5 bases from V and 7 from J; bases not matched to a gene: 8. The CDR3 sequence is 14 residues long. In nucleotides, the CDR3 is TGTGCCAGCAGTGATGTCAGGGGGATCCAGCCCCAGCATTTT. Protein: CASSDVRGIQPQHF.

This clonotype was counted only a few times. The CDR3 DNA reads TGTGCCAGCTCACCCCAGGGCTCAGGCAATCAGCCCCAGCATTTT. Translated, it gives CASSPQGSGNQPQHF. The chain has TRBV18 and TRBJ1-5; D possibly corresponds to TRBD1 (5 bases). Trimming took off 3 bases at V and 2 bases at J, with 11 bases between the two ends. The germline CDR1 and CDR2 sequences are KGHSH and LQKENI. The CDR3 runs 15 residues.

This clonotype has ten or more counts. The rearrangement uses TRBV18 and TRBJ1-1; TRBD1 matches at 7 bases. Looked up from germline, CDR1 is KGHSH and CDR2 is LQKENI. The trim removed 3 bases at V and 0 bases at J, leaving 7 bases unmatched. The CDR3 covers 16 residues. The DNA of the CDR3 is TGTGCCAGCTCACCCGGCAGGGGACAGATGAACACTGAAGCTTTCTTT. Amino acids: CASSPGRGQMNTEAFF.

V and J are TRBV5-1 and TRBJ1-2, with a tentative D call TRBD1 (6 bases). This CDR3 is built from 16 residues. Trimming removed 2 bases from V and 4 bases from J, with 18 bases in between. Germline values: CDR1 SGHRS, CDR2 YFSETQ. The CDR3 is CASSFTETGPLYGYTF. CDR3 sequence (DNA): TGCGCCAGCAGCTTTACGGAGACAGGACCCCTCTATGGCTACACCTTC.

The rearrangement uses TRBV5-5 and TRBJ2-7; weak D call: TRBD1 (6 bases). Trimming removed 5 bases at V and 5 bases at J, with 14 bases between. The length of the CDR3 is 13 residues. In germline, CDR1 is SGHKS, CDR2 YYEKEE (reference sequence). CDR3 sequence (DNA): TGTGCCAGCAGGTCCGGACAGTCGAACGAGCAGTACTTC. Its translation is CASRSGQSNEQYF. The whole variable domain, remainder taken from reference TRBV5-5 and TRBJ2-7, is DAGVTQSPTHLIKTRGQQVTLRCSPISGHKSVSWYQQVLGQGPQFIFQYYEKEERGRGNFPDRFSARQFPNYSSELNVNALLLGDSALYLCASRSGQSNEQYFGPGTRLTVT.

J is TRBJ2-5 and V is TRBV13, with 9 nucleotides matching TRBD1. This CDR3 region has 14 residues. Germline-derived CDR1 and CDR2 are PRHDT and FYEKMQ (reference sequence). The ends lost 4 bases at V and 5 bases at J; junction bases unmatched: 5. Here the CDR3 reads CASSSRQGVETQYF. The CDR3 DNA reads TGTGCCAGCAGCTCTCGACAGGGGGTGGAGACCCAGTACTTC.

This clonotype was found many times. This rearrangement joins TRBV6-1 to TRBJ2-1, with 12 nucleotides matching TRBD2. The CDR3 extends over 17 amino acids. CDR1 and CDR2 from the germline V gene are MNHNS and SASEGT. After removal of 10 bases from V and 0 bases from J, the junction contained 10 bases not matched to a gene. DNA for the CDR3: TGTGCCACGAGGGGACTAGCGGGCCCTAGCTCCTACAATGAGCAGTTCTTC. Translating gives CATRGLAGPSSYNEQFF.

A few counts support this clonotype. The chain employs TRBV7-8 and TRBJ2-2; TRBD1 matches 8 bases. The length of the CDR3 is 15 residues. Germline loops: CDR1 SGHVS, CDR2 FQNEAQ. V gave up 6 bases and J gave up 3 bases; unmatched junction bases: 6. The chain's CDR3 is CASRGRGRDTGELFF. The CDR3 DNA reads TGTGCCAGCAGAGGCAGGGGGCGCGACACCGGGGAGCTGTTTTTT.

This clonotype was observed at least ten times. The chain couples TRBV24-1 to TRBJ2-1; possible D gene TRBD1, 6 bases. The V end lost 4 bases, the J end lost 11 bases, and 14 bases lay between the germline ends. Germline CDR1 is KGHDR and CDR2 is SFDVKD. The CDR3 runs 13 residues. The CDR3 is CATSDPNGQKQFF. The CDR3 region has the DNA TGTGCCACCAGTGACCCGAACGGACAGAAGCAGTTCTTC.

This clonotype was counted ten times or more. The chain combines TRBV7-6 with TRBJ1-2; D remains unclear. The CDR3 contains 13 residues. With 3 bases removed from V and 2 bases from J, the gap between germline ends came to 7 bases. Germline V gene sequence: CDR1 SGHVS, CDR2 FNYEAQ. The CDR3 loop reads CASSFNENYGYTF. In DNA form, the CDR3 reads TGTGCCAGCAGCTTTAACGAAAACTATGGCTACACCTTC.

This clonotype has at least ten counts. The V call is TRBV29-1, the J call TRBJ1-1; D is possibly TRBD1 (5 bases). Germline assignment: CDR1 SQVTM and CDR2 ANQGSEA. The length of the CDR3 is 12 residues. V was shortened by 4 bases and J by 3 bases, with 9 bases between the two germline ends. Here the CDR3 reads CSVGGGYTEAFF. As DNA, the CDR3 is TGCAGCGTTGGGGGGGGATACACTGAAGCTTTCTTT.

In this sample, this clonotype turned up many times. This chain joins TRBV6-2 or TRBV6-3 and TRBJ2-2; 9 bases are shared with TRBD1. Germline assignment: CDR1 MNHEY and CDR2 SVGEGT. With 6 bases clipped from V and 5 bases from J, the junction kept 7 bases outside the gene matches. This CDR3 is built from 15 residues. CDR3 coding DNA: TGTGCCAGCAGATTCCGGACAGGGGTAACCGGGGAGCTGTTTTTT. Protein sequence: CASRFRTGVTGELFF.